This T cell receptor (beta chain) originates from a study of blood T cell repertoires in COVID-19. Germline CDR1 is MDHEN and CDR2 is SYDVKM. The CDR3 is 15 amino acids. The ends lost 6 bases at V and 3 bases at J; junction bases unmatched: 9. Generated by immunoSEQ multiplex PCR, the TCRdb table keeps only in-frame clones and is missing some. The data hold 94,000 or so clones, with around nine tenths observed a single time. The rearrangement joins TRBV28 to TRBJ2-7; 9 bases fit TRBD1. Sequencing used peripheral blood. The receptor was isolated from a woman in her 70s with acute or convalescent COVID-19. CDR3 bases: TGTGCCAGCAGACCACCAGGGACAGGGAACTACGAGCAGTACTTC. Translated: CASRPPGTGNYEQYF.